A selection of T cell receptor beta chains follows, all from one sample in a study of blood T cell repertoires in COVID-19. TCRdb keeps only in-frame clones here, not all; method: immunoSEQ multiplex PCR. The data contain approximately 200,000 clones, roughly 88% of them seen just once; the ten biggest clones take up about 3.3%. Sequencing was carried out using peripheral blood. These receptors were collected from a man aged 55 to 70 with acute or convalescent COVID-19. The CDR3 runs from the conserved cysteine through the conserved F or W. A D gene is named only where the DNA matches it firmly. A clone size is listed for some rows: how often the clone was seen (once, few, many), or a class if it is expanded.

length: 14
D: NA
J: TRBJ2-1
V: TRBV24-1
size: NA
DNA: TGTGCCACCGCAGAGGCAGGGAACTACAATGAGCAGTTCTTC
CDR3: CATAEAGNYNEQFF

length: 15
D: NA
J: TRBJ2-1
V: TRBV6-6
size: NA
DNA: TGTGCCAGCAGTTACTCGCCGGGAGCTGGGAATGAGCAGTTCTTC
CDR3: CASSYSPGAGNEQFF

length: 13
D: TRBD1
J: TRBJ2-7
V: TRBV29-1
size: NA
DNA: TGCAGCGTTTTGGACAGGGGGGCCTACGAGCAGTACTTC
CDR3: CSVLDRGAYEQYF

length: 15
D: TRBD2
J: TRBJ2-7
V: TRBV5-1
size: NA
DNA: TGCGCCAGCAGCTTGGAAAATAGCGGGTCCTACGAGCAGTACTTC
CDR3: CASSLENSGSYEQYF

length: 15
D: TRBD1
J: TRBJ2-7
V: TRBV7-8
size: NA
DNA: TGTGCCAGCAGCTTAGCCGGGACAGGGGTATTCGAGCAGTACTTC
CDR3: CASSLAGTGVFEQYF

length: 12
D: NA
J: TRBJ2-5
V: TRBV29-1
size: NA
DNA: TGCAGCGTTGGCCAGGGCGAAGAGACCCAGTACTTC
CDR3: CSVGQGEETQYF

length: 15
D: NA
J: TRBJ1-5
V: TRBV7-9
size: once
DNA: TGTGCCAGCAGCACCGGGGGAGGGGGCAATCAGCCCCAGCATTTT
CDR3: CASSTGGGGNQPQHF

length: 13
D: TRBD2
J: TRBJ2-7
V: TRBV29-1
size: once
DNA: TGCAGCGTTGAAACCCGACTAGCGGGGGAGCAGTACTTC
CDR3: CSVETRLAGEQYF

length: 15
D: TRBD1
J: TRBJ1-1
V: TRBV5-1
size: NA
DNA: TGCGCCAGCAGCCATCTGACAGGGGAGGACACTGAAGCTTTCTTT
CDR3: CASSHLTGEDTEAFF

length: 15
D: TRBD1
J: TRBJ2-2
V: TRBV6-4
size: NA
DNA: TGTGCCAGCAAGTCGGACAGGGGCCTAACCGGGGAGCTGTTTTTT
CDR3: CASKSDRGLTGELFF

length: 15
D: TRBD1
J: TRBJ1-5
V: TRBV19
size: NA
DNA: TGTGCCAGTAGAGGGACAGGGGACATTGGTCAGCCCCAGCATTTT
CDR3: CASRGTGDIGQPQHF